The 28 T cell receptor beta chains listed next were all sequenced from one sample in a study of T-cell memory formation after mild COVID-19. TCRdb re-analysed the 5' RACE reads in MiXCR, keeping a single row per CDR3 protein. The sample consists of roughly 380,000 distinct CDR3 sequences, over 25% of them appearing once. Sequenced: PBMCs or a T cell subset sorted from them (not recorded which). The source of these receptors is an adult woman who had mild COVID-19 (a few samples of this study predate the infection). Cell type and time point are not known.

The chain carries TRBV7-2 and TRBJ1-2, with D maybe TRBD1 (5 bases). CDR1 and CDR2 from the germline V gene are SGHTA and FQGNSA. V was trimmed by 3 bases and J by 4 bases, leaving 9 bases between them. This CDR3 spans 13 amino acids. CDR3 residues: CASSFDRSYGYTF. CDR3 sequence (DNA): TGTGCCAGCAGCTTCGACAGAAGCTATGGCTACACCTTC.

This clonotype has only a few counts. This sequence joins TRBV5-5 and TRBJ1-2; perhaps TRBD1 as D (6 bases). There are 15 residues in the CDR3. Germline assignment: CDR1 SGHKS and CDR2 YYEKEE (reference sequence). The ends were cut back, 2 bases at V and 3 bases at J, with 14 bases in the middle. DNA for the CDR3: TGTGCCAGCAGCTTCCACGGGACACTCGACTATGGCTACACCTTC. Translating it yields CASSFHGTLDYGYTF. Looking up the rest from reference TRBV5-5 and TRBJ1-2 gives the full variable domain: DAGVTQSPTHLIKTRGQQVTLRCSPISGHKSVSWYQQVLGQGPQFIFQYYEKEERGRGNFPDRFSARQFPNYSSELNVNALLLGDSALYLCASSFHGTLDYGYTFGSGTRLTVV.

The table lists this clonotype with a count of one. The V gene is TRBV7-9, the J gene TRBJ2-7; tentatively, D is TRBD1 (6 bases). The CDR3 is 13 amino acids. Germline CDR1 is SEHNR and CDR2 is FQNEAQ (reference sequence). Trimming shortened V by 5 bases and J by 4 bases, and 12 bases separated the two germline ends. In nucleotides, the CDR3 is TGTGCCAGCAGCCCACAACAGGGATACGAGCAGTACTTC. Its translation: CASSPQQGYEQYF.

The rearrangement uses TRBV7-2 and TRBJ2-3, with D perhaps TRBD1 (5 bases). CDR1 and CDR2 from the germline V gene are SGHTA and FQGNSA. This CDR3 contains 13 residues. The ends were cut back, 4 bases at V and 7 bases at J, with 12 bases in the middle. CDR3 sequence reads: CASSYPGLNTQYF. Written as DNA, the CDR3 is TGTGCCAGCAGCTATCCAGGGTTGAATACGCAGTATTTT.

This clonotype was counted between two and nine times. V is TRBV7-3 and J is TRBJ1-1; D is possibly TRBD1 (6 bases). V dropped 5 bases and J dropped 1 base, with 14 bases sitting between them. The CDR3 covers 15 residues. In germline, CDR1 is SGHTA, CDR2 FQGTGA. The CDR3 DNA reads as TGTGCCAGCAGCCCATCGGGGGGCCCGAACACTGAAGCTTTCTTT. It specifies CASSPSGGPNTEAFF.

The V call is TRBV15, the J call TRBJ2-7; D might be TRBD2 (6 bases). V shed 1 base and J shed 7 bases, with 17 bases lying between them. Germline values: CDR1 LNHNV, CDR2 YYDKDF (reference sequence). This CDR3 comprises 15 residues. CDR3 loop: CATSRAGGREGEQYF. The CDR3 bases are TGTGCCACCAGCAGAGCCGGAGGGAGAGAAGGTGAGCAGTACTTC.

V gene TRBV27 combines with J gene TRBJ2-1, with D perhaps TRBD1 (6 bases). The CDR3 length is 15 residues. V was clipped by 4 bases and J by 5 bases, with 15 bases between them. The germline CDR1 and CDR2 sequences are MNHEY and SMNVEV (reference sequence). This chain's CDR3 is CASSSGTKTHNEQFF. CDR3 sequence (DNA): TGTGCCAGCAGTTCTGGGACAAAGACCCACAATGAGCAGTTCTTC.

The chain is built from TRBV19 and TRBJ2-7, with TRBD2 identical over 11 bases. V trimming: 7 bases; J trimming: 0 bases; junction bases outside the gene matches: 5. This CDR3 has 15 residues. The germline V gene has CDR1 LNHDA and CDR2 SQIVND (reference sequence). The CDR3 DNA sequence: TGTGCCAGTAAACCTCTAGCGGGGGGCTCCTACGAGCAGTACTTC. Encoded protein: CASKPLAGGSYEQYF.

V gene TRBV2 combines with J gene TRBJ2-7; D perhaps matches TRBD1 (5 bases). CDR3 length equals 12 residues. Germline V gives CDR1 SNHLY, CDR2 FYNNEI. The V end was cut by 5 bases, the J end by 2 bases, with 7 bases between. The CDR3 protein is CASSSDTYEQYF. In DNA, the CDR3 is TGTGCCAGCAGTTCGGACACCTACGAGCAGTACTTC.

This clonotype has only a few counts. CDR3 DNA: TGTGCCAGCAGCTTAGTGCGACAGGGGAATGAGCAGTTCTTC. Protein sequence: CASSLVRQGNEQFF. J is TRBJ2-1 and V is TRBV7-2, with TRBD1 matching 8 bases. Losses at the gene ends were 1 base for V and 7 bases for J; bases not matched to a gene: 3. CDR3 length: 14 residues. Germline CDR1 is SGHTA and CDR2 is FQGNSA. Using reference TRBV7-2 and TRBJ2-1 for the parts outside the CDR3, the full variable domain is GAGVSQSPSNKVTEKGKDVELRCDPISGHTALYWYRQSLGQGLEFLIYFQGNSAPDKSGLPSDRFSAERTGGSVSTLTIQRTQQEDSAVYLCASSLVRQGNEQFFGPGTRLTVL.

This clonotype was recorded a few times. V usage is TRBV18 and J usage is TRBJ2-1; 9 bases line up with TRBD2. The CDR3 covers 16 residues. The V gene's germline CDR1 is KGHSH and CDR2 LQKENI. With 6 bases clipped from V and 9 bases from J, the junction kept 15 bases outside the gene matches. The DNA for the CDR3 is TGTGCCAGCTCCCACGTCGGGGGAGCGGGAGGCTTTGAGCAGTTCTTC. Translating it yields CASSHVGGAGGFEQFF.

This clonotype was seen only a few times. The chain employs TRBV7-2 and TRBJ2-2; 9 positions match TRBD2. The ends lost 1 base at V and 0 bases at J; junction bases unmatched: 3. The CDR3 has 17 amino acids. Germline-derived CDR1 and CDR2 are SGHTA and FQGNSA. The CDR3 spells CASSLVASGANTGELFF. CDR3 coding DNA: TGTGCCAGCAGCTTAGTTGCTAGCGGGGCGAACACCGGGGAGCTGTTTTTT.

The chain combines TRBV2 with TRBJ2-1; D possibly corresponds to TRBD2 (7 bases). V was cut by 1 base and J by 6 bases, with 10 bases left in between. CDR1 is SNHLY, CDR2 FYNNEI, per germline. This CDR3 region has 14 residues. CDR3 protein: CASSEGGGLNEQFF. The CDR3 bases are TGTGCCAGCAGTGAAGGCGGGGGCCTCAATGAGCAGTTCTTC.

This clonotype was detected a few times. The V and J genes are TRBV5-1 and TRBJ1-5; 8 nucleotides match TRBD1. Trimming cost V 5 bases and J 3 bases; bases outside gene matches: 4. Per the germline V gene, CDR1 is SGHRS and CDR2 is YFSETQ. This CDR3 comprises 14 residues. CDR3: CASSLTGDNQPQHF. The CDR3 region has the DNA TGCGCCAGCAGTTTGACAGGGGACAATCAGCCCCAGCATTTT.

This sequence joins TRBV5-1 and TRBJ2-7, with a tentative D call TRBD2 (6 bases). Deletions cut 3 bases from V and 5 bases from J, with 15 bases between. Germline V gives CDR1 SGHRS, CDR2 YFSETQ. The length of the CDR3 is 14 residues. The CDR3 is CASSSTVREDEQYF. The CDR3 DNA sequence: TGCGCCAGCAGCTCGACAGTTAGGGAGGACGAGCAGTACTTC.

This clonotype has just a few counts. V is TRBV6-6 and J is TRBJ2-2; 7 nucleotides line up with TRBD1. CDR3 length: 16 residues. V shed 5 bases and J 1 base; nucleotides not matched to a gene: 7. Germline V gene data show CDR1 as MNHNY and CDR2 as SVGAGI (reference sequence). The CDR3 protein is CASSAGQEMNTGELFF. The CDR3, as DNA: TGTGCCAGCAGTGCTGGACAGGAGATGAACACCGGGGAGCTGTTTTTT.

This clonotype was seen only a few times. V gene TRBV30 combines with J gene TRBJ1-5; no definite D call. V lost 5 bases and J 2 bases, leaving 10 bases between the germline ends. CDR3 length: 13 amino acids. CDR1 and CDR2 (germline): GTSNPN, SVGIG (reference sequence). CDR3 nucleotides: TGTGCCTGGTCCTTGGCCGGCAATCAGCCCCAGCATTTT. Translating it yields CAWSLAGNQPQHF.

A note on this clonotype: An end of the junction differs from the germline gene, which may be a read error. The CDR3 spells CASSLGSRADTQYF. For the CDR3, the DNA is TGTGCTAGCAGCTTGGGCTCCCGGGCAGATACGCAGTATTTT. This chain uses TRBV7-7 with TRBJ2-3, with D unclear. CDR1 and CDR2 (germline): SSHAT, FNYEAQ (reference sequence). The CDR3 spans 14 residues.

A word on this clonotype: The junction departs from germline at one end; a sequencing error may be responsible. The genes are TRBV15 and TRBJ1-1; no reliable D call. The CDR3 is 13 residues long. Germline V gene data show CDR1 as LNHNV and CDR2 as YYDKDF (reference sequence). The CDR3: CATSSSTRTEDFF. As DNA, the CDR3 is TGTGCCACCAGCAGTTCGACGCGCACTGAAGATTTCTTT.

This clonotype was seen at least ten times. V is TRBV9 and J is TRBJ1-6; no clear D. CDR1 and CDR2 (germline): SGDLS, YYNGEE. V shed 0 bases and J shed 5 bases, with 12 bases lying between them. The CDR3 totals 16 residues. CDR3 nucleotides: TGTGCCAGCAGCGTAGGAGGAATCAGGAATAATTCACCCCTCCACTTT. Translating gives CASSVGGIRNNSPLHF.

This rearrangement joins TRBV3-1 to TRBJ1-6; weak D call: TRBD1 (6 bases). This CDR3 is built from 17 residues. Trimming took off 1 base at V and 8 bases at J, with 18 bases between the two ends. Germline CDR1 is LGHDT and CDR2 is YNNKEL (reference sequence). The CDR3 bases are TGTGCCAGCAGCCAAGCCCGATCAGGGGTTATGGATTCACCCCTCCACTTT. Amino acid sequence: CASSQARSGVMDSPLHF. The variable domain in full, with the rest retrieved from reference TRBV3-1 and TRBJ1-6, is DTAVSQTPKYLVTQMGNDKSIKCEQNLGHDTMYWYKQDSKKFLKIMFSYNNKELIINETVPNRFSPKSPDKAHLNLHINSLELGDSAVYFCASSQARSGVMDSPLHFGNGTRLTVT.

The rearrangement uses TRBV20-1 and TRBJ1-5; 8 bases align to TRBD1. The germline V gene encodes CDR1 DFQATT and CDR2 SNEGSKA (reference sequence). V shed 6 bases and J 7 bases; nucleotides not matched to a gene: 8. The CDR3 totals 13 residues. The CDR3 DNA follows: TGCAGTGCCACAGGACAGGGCCGACAGCCCCAGCATTTT. It codes for CSATGQGRQPQHF.

The count of this clonotype is one. The J gene is TRBJ2-5, the V gene TRBV30, with 7 positions matching TRBD1. The ends lost 3 bases at V and 3 bases at J; junction bases unmatched: 1. The CDR3 sequence is 12 residues long. Per the germline V gene, CDR1 is GTSNPN and CDR2 is SVGIG (reference sequence). Here the CDR3 DNA reads TGTGCCTGGAGCGGGACAGAAGAGACCCAGTACTTC. As protein: CAWSGTEETQYF.

The chain has TRBV7-2 and TRBJ2-7; no definite D call. The length of the CDR3 is 13 residues. The germline V gene encodes CDR1 SGHTA and CDR2 FQGNSA. Trimming cost V 6 bases and J 3 bases, with 12 bases left between them. For the CDR3, the DNA is TGTGCCAGCAGACCCCCCTGGGGCTACGAGCAGTACTTC. The encoded protein is CASRPPWGYEQYF.

The rearrangement links TRBV7-2 to TRBJ2-3, with D perhaps matching TRBD2 (6 bases). Trimming cost V 7 bases and J 9 bases, with 11 bases left between them. The V gene's germline CDR1 is SGHTA and CDR2 FQGNSA. CDR3 size: 11 residues. CDR3 in amino acids: CASTIAETQYF. DNA for the CDR3: TGTGCCAGCACGATAGCGGAGACGCAGTATTTT.

This clonotype was seen more than once but under ten times. The V gene is TRBV20-1, the J gene TRBJ2-3; 10 bases align to TRBD2. The CDR3 spans 15 residues. The ends lost 7 bases at V and 3 bases at J; junction bases unmatched: 10. From germline, CDR1 is DFQATT and CDR2 SNEGSKA (reference sequence). As DNA, the CDR3 is TGCAGTGTTGTCAGCGGGGGGGCCTGGACAGATACGCAGTATTTT. Its translation: CSVVSGGAWTDTQYF.

This clonotype has more than one count but fewer than ten. This chain uses TRBV12-3 or TRBV12-4 with TRBJ2-2; D is perhaps TRBD2 (5 bases). This CDR3 contains 14 residues. With 7 bases removed from V and 5 bases from J, the gap between germline ends came to 14 bases. CDR3 residues: CASTESSGTGELFF. In nucleotides, the CDR3 is TGTGCCAGCACCGAGTCATCGGGGACCGGGGAGCTGTTTTTT.

The chain recombines TRBV6-5 with TRBJ2-2; the D is unclear. Germline values: CDR1 MNHEY, CDR2 SVGAGI. This CDR3 has 11 amino acids. V dropped 4 bases and J dropped 7 bases, with 4 bases sitting between them. The CDR3 reads CASSFDGELFF. The CDR3 DNA reads as TGTGCCAGCAGTTTTGACGGGGAGCTGTTTTTT.